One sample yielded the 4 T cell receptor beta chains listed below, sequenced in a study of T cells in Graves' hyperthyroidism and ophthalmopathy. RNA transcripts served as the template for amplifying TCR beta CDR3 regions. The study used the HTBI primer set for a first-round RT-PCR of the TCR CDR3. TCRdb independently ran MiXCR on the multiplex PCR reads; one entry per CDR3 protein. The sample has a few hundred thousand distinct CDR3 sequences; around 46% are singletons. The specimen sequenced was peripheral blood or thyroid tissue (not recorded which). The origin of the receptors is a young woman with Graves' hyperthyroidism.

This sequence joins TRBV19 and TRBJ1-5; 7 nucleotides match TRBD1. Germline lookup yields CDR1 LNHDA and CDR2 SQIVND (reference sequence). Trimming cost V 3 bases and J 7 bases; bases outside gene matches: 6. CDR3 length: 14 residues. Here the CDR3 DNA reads TGTGCCAGTAGTATTCAGGGGGTTCGGCAGCCCCAGCATTTT. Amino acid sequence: CASSIQGVRQPQHF.

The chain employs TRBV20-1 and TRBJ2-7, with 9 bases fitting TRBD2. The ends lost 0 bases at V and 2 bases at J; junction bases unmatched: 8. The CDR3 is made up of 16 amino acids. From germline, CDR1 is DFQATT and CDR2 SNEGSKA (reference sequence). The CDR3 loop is CSAREPSGTEAYEQYF. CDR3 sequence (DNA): TGCAGTGCTAGAGAACCTAGCGGGACAGAGGCCTACGAGCAGTACTTC.

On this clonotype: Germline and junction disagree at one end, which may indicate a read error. The CDR3 DNA reads as TGTGCTAGCAGCTTAGCGGGCAGGGTTGCGGAGACCCAGTACTTC. This codes for CASSLAGRVAETQYF. V is TRBV7-7 and J is TRBJ2-5; 7 nucleotides match TRBD2. The CDR3 is made up of 15 amino acids. Germline V gives CDR1 SSHAT, CDR2 FNYEAQ (reference sequence). Drawing the rest from reference TRBV7-7 and TRBJ2-5, the complete variable domain is GAGVSQSPRYKVTKRGQDVTLRCDPISSHATLYWYQQALGQGPEFLTYFNYEAQPDKSGLPSDRFSAERPEGSISTLTIQRTEQRDSAMYRCASSLAGRVAETQYFGPGTRLLVL.

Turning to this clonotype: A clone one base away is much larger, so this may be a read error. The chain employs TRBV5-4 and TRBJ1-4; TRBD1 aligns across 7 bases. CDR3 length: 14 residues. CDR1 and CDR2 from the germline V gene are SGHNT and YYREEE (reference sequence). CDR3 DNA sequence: TGTGCCTGCAGCTCGACAGGGCTTAATGAAAAACTGTTTTTT. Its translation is CACSSTGLNEKLFF.